The 18 T cell receptor beta chains below come from one sample, sequenced in a study of blood T cell repertoires in COVID-19 (dated by TCRdb to 2019 to 2021). Receptor amplification or capture employed the immunoSEQ multiplex PCR assay. What TCRdb holds here is the immuneACCESS table cut down to in-frame rearrangements. Part of the clones is not present; checked against another copy, under half of the missing clones reflect an unresolved V gene, and the others are unexplained. In this sample the table shows approximately 50,000 clones, just over 90% of which occur a single time. The ten most abundant clones make up about 6.2% of the sample. The specimen sequenced was peripheral blood. All receptors derive from a man aged 40-49 years with acute or convalescent COVID-19.

CDR3 DNA sequence: TGTGCCAGCAGCCTGGGGCAGGGTCGTGGCTACACCTTC. Translated: CASSLGQGRGYTF. The chain uses TRBV7-2 and TRBJ1-2; D possibly corresponds to TRBD1 (5 bases). The germline gives CDR1 SGHTA, CDR2 FQGNSA. Between the trimmed V and J ends, which lost 5 bases and 7 bases, there was a span of 14 bases. This CDR3 is built from 13 residues.

CDR3 loop: CASGTTLDNEQFF. CDR3 nucleotides: TGTGCCAGCGGGACTACCCTTGACAATGAGCAGTTCTTC. The chain joins TRBV7-2 to TRBJ2-1; 7 positions match TRBD2. The germline gives CDR1 SGHTA, CDR2 FQGNSA. The J segment lost 5 bases and the V segment lost 8 bases, leaving 6 bases of the junction unmatched. The CDR3 has 13 amino acids.

The rearrangement joins TRBV2 to TRBJ1-4, with no clear D. The V end was cut by 10 bases, the J end by 8 bases, with 11 bases between. CDR1 and CDR2 (germline): SNHLY, FYNNEI. This CDR3 region has 11 residues. The CDR3 here is CATTGREKLFF. CDR3 nucleotide sequence: TGTGCCACCACGGGGAGGGAAAAACTGTTTTTT.

This chain joins TRBV24-1 and TRBJ1-6; TRBD1 is a possible D gene (5 bases). Germline V gene data show CDR1 as KGHDR and CDR2 as SFDVKD. V lost 4 bases and J lost 5, with 11 bases in between. CDR3 length equals 15 residues. CDR3 DNA sequence: TGTGCCACCAGTGACGGGACTCCTAATAATTCACCCCTCCACTTT. Its translation is CATSDGTPNNSPLHF.

The chain recombines TRBV4-3 with TRBJ1-2; D might be TRBD1 (6 bases). Trimming shortened V by 0 bases and J by 8 bases, and 13 bases separated the two germline ends. The length of the CDR3 is 14 residues. Germline lookup yields CDR1 LGHNA and CDR2 YSLEER. The CDR3 reads CASSQEGRGWGYTF. As DNA, the CDR3 is TGCGCCAGCAGCCAAGAAGGCAGGGGTTGGGGCTACACCTTC.

The CDR3 region has the DNA TGTGCCAGCAGCCTCAATCCTCTAGCGGGAGGGGGAGAGCAGTACTTC. Translated: CASSLNPLAGGGEQYF. V gene TRBV27 combines with J gene TRBJ2-7; 12 nucleotides agree with TRBD2. CDR3 size: 16 residues. V was pared by 6 bases and J by 7 bases, with 13 bases of the junction left unmatched. Germline V CDR1 and CDR2: MNHEY, SMNVEV (reference sequence).

This chain connects TRBV5-1 to TRBJ2-4, with TRBD2 as a possible D gene (6 bases). CDR1 is SGHRS and CDR2 is YFSETQ in the germline V gene. The CDR3 has 18 residues. Trimming pared 4 bases from V and 3 bases from J, leaving 23 bases between. The CDR3 is CASSPLSGGDIGKNIQYF. DNA for the CDR3: TGCGCCAGCAGCCCGCTCTCCGGGGGAGATATCGGCAAAAACATTCAGTACTTC.

The genes are TRBV19 and TRBJ2-7, with 11 bases identical to TRBD2. The CDR3 spans 15 residues. V shed 1 base and J 3 bases; nucleotides not matched to a gene: 2. Germline V gene sequence: CDR1 LNHDA, CDR2 SQIVND (reference sequence). This CDR3 reads CASSIGLAGGYEQYF. The CDR3 DNA follows: TGTGCCAGTAGTATAGGGCTAGCGGGGGGCTACGAGCAGTACTTC.

V usage is TRBV3-1 (or the pseudogene TRBV3-2) and J usage is TRBJ1-1; maybe TRBD1 (5 bases). Trimming cost V 4 bases and J 7 bases, with 16 bases left between them. This CDR3 is 14 amino acids long. Germline lookup yields CDR1 LGHDT and CDR2 YNNKEL (reference sequence). The CDR3 spells CASSPPTVPLEAFF. CDR3 coding DNA: TGTGCCAGCAGCCCGCCGACAGTCCCCCTTGAAGCTTTCTTT.

The rearrangement joins TRBV5-1 to TRBJ2-6; D may be TRBD1 (5 bases). The CDR3 loop spans 15 amino acids. Germline V lookup: CDR1 SGHRS, CDR2 YFSETQ. Trimming left V 3 bases short and J 0 bases short, with 7 bases between. The CDR3 protein is CASSSTASGANVLTF. DNA of the CDR3: TGCGCCAGCAGCTCGACAGCCTCTGGGGCCAACGTCCTGACTTTC.

The chain is built from TRBV4-2 and TRBJ1-2; D possibly corresponds to TRBD1 (5 bases). From germline, CDR1 is LGHNA and CDR2 YNFKEQ. The CDR3 has 17 amino acids. Trimming stripped 0 bases from V and 2 bases from J, with 16 bases between. CDR3: CASSQDLRRGANYGYTF. CDR3 nucleotides: TGTGCCAGCAGCCAAGATCTTAGGAGGGGAGCAAACTATGGCTACACCTTC.

V usage is TRBV27 and J usage is TRBJ2-7, with 10 bases identical to TRBD1. The CDR3 is 16 amino acids. Losses at the gene ends were 5 bases for V and 6 bases for J; bases not matched to a gene: 13. Germline loops: CDR1 MNHEY, CDR2 SMNVEV (reference sequence). In nucleotides, the CDR3 is TGTGCCAGCAGTACCGCCCTGGGACAGGGGAATGGCGAGCAGTACTTC. Translated, it gives CASSTALGQGNGEQYF.

The chain links TRBV3-1 (or the pseudogene TRBV3-2) to TRBJ2-1; 13 bases align to TRBD2. From germline, CDR1 is LGHDT and CDR2 YNNKEL (reference sequence). V trimming: 4 bases; J trimming: 7 bases; junction bases outside the gene matches: 7. The CDR3 runs 16 residues. CDR3 DNA sequence: TGTGCCAGCAGCCCATGGACTAGCGGGAGTTCAAATGAGCAGTTCTTC. As protein: CASSPWTSGSSNEQFF.

The V call is TRBV6-5, the J call TRBJ2-1, with 7 bases aligning to TRBD2. V was pared by 9 bases and J by 4 bases, with 6 bases of the junction left unmatched. The CDR3 consists of 13 residues. Germline-derived CDR1 and CDR2 are MNHEY and SVGAGI. Here the CDR3 DNA reads TGTGCCAGTTCAGCGGGGTCGTACAATGAGCAGTTCTTC. Protein sequence: CASSAGSYNEQFF.

The chain couples TRBV11-1 to TRBJ2-4; 7 nucleotides match TRBD1. The CDR3 runs to 16 residues. The ends lost 5 bases at V and 2 bases at J; junction bases unmatched: 9. Per germline, CDR1 SGHAT and CDR2 FQDESV (reference sequence). CDR3 bases: TGTGCCAGCAGCAAAGGGGGCGGTGGGACCAAAAACATTCAGTACTTC. Residues: CASSKGGGGTKNIQYF. The variable domain in full, with the rest retrieved from reference TRBV11-1 and TRBJ2-4, is EAEVAQSPRYKITEKSQAVAFWCDPISGHATLYWYRQILGQGPELLVQFQDESVVDDSQLPKDRFSAERLKGVDSTLKIQPAELGDSAMYLCASSKGGGGTKNIQYFGAGTRLSVL.

V and J are TRBV4-3 and TRBJ1-2, with TRBD1 identical over 7 bases. The germline V gene has CDR1 LGHNA and CDR2 YSLEER. V gave up 3 bases and J gave up 8 bases; unmatched junction bases: 6. This CDR3 contains 13 residues. As DNA, the CDR3 is TGCGCCAGCAGCCAGGAAGGGGGCTTAGGCTACACCTTC. Translating gives CASSQEGGLGYTF.

The V call is TRBV9, the J call TRBJ1-6; TRBD1 might be the D (5 bases). The ends were cut back, 0 bases at V and 7 bases at J, with 11 bases in the middle. Germline values: CDR1 SGDLS, CDR2 YYNGEE. The CDR3 is made up of 15 amino acids. Here the CDR3 reads CASSVDRLGNSPLHF. CDR3 bases: TGTGCCAGCAGCGTAGACAGGCTCGGGAATTCACCCCTCCACTTT.

The genes are TRBV7-3 and TRBJ1-2; tentatively, D is TRBD1 (5 bases). The CDR3 covers 13 residues. V shed 5 bases and J shed 4 bases, with 11 bases lying between them. Germline-derived CDR1 and CDR2 are SGHTA and FQGTGA. The CDR3 nucleotides are TGTGCCAGCAGCCAGCGGGGGTCCTATGGCTACACCTTC. As protein: CASSQRGSYGYTF.